Given below is one T cell receptor (beta chain) in context. Researchers ran the PCR with 60 Vbeta and 13 Jbeta primers. Measured with immunoSEQ multiplex PCR; TCRdb has only the in-frame clones, and not every one. The sample shows around 99,000 clones, over 70% of them seen only once. The CDR3 is 16 residues long. Germline CDR1 is SGHVS and CDR2 is FQNEAQ. The V end was cut by 2 bases, the J end by 0 bases, with 13 bases between. The data derive from a study of cytomegalovirus exposure and HLA in healthy donors. Specimen: PBMCs. The TCR comes from a man aged 50-59 years in good health and CMV-seropositive. This chain joins TRBV7-8 and TRBJ1-1; a possible D gene is TRBD1 (6 bases). CDR3: CASSLHGQSMNTEAFF. CDR3 coding DNA: TGTGCCAGCAGCTTACATGGACAGTCAATGAACACTGAAGCTTTCTTT.